The entry below gives a single TCR beta chain sequence along with its context. Blood CD8+ and CD4+ T cells underwent high-throughput TCR beta sequencing. Healthy donors served as the controls. They were matched for age and sex. Both CD4+ and CD8+ T cells were negatively isolated, and TEMRA cells underwent FACS enrichment. The sample originates from a study of CD8 T cells in Susac syndrome. An amount of RNA that ranged from roughly 0.45 to 1 ug was reverse transcribed with random hexamers. An immunoSEQ multiplex PCR amplified TCR beta CDR3 over 54 Vbeta and 13 Jbeta. One entry per CDR3 protein, called by TCRdb with MiXCR from the immunoSEQ multiplex PCR reads. The profile shows about 200,000 distinct CDR3 sequences, roughly 96% of them singletons. Trimming took 0 bases from V and 0 from J, leaving 13 bases between them. Germline CDR1 is DFQATT and CDR2 is SNEGSKA (reference sequence). This CDR3 is built from 16 residues.

J is TRBJ2-3 and V is TRBV20-1; D perhaps matches TRBD2 (6 bases). Sequencing was carried out using CD4+ T cells from PBMCs. The sequence derives from a human donor in good health. The CDR3 DNA sequence: TGCAGTGCTAGAGATCAGCGGGTTAGGAGCACAGATACGCAGTATTTT. Protein product: CSARDQRVRSTDTQYF.